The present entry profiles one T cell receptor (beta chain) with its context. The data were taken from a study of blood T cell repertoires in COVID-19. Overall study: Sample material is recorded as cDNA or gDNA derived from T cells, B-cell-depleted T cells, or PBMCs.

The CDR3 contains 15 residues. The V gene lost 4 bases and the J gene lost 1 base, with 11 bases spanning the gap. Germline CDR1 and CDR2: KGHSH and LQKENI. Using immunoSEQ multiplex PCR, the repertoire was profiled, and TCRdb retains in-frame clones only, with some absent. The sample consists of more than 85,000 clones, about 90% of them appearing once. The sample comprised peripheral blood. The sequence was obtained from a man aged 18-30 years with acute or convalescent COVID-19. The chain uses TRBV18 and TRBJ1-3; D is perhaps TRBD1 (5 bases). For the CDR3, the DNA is TGTGCCAGCTCACTGACAGCTACTTCTGGAAACACCATATATTTT. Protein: CASSLTATSGNTIYF.